This TCR beta chain was profiled in a study of T cells in Graves' hyperthyroidism and ophthalmopathy. Turning to this clonotype: Its target is not known.

In patients aged 18 to 65, hyperthyroidism was newly diagnosed, with duration under 2 months. This CDR3 comprises 14 residues. V shed 0 bases and J shed 0 bases, with 9 bases lying between them. Germline CDR1 is DFQATT and CDR2 is SNEGSKA (reference sequence). Regions amplified from RNA transcripts were the TCR beta CDR3 regions. TCR CDR3 regions were first amplified by RT-PCR with HTBI primers. MiXCR, run by TCRdb on the multiplex PCR reads, gives a single entry per CDR3 protein. This repertoire shows some 510,000 distinct CDR3 sequences, around 21% found once; its top ten account for around 27%. The study's findings and limits: Ophthalmopathy onset followed model prediction by a median approximately 7 months.

Sequenced sample: blood. The V call is TRBV20-1, the J call TRBJ2-7; D unclear. This clonotype was obtained from a man in his late teens or twenties with Graves' hyperthyroidism. In nucleotides, the CDR3 is TGCAGTGCTAGAGACTCTTGGAACTCCTACGAGCAGTACTTC. This encodes CSARDSWNSYEQYF.